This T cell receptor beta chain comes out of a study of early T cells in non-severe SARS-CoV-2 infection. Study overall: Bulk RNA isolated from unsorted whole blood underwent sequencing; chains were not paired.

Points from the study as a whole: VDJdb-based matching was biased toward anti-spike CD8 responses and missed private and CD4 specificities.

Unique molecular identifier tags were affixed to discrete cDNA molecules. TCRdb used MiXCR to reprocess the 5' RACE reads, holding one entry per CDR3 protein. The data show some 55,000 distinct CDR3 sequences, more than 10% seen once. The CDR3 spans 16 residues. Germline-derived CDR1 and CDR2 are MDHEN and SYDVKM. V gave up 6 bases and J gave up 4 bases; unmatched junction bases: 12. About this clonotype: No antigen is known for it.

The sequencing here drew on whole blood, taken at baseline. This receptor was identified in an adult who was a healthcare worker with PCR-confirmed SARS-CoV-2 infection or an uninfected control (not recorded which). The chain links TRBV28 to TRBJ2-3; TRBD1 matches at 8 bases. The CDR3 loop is CASSTYGQGKADTQYF. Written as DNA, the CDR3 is TGTGCCAGCAGCACTTACGGACAGGGAAAGGCAGATACGCAGTATTTT.